The 5 T cell receptor beta chains given below trace back to one sample, sequenced in a study of T-cell memory formation after mild COVID-19. TCRdb called the 5' RACE reads again in MiXCR, with one record for every CDR3 protein. The sample contains roughly 200,000 distinct CDR3 sequences, 18% of which appear only once. Sequencing was done on a sample of PBMCs or a T cell subset sorted from them (not recorded which). The receptors here all came from an adult woman who had mild COVID-19 (a few samples of this study predate the infection). Cell type and time point are not known.

There are a few counts of this clonotype. This chain uses TRBV5-5 with TRBJ2-2; 7 bases match TRBD2. Germline V gene sequence: CDR1 SGHKS, CDR2 YYEKEE (reference sequence). V lost 4 bases, J lost 0 bases, and 9 bases stayed unmatched. There are 17 residues in the CDR3. This CDR3 reads CASSLTKRGTNTGELFF. The CDR3 DNA follows: TGTGCCAGCAGCCTCACTAAGCGGGGAACGAACACCGGGGAGCTGTTTTTT. The full variable domain, its missing parts supplied by reference TRBV5-5 and TRBJ2-2, is DAGVTQSPTHLIKTRGQQVTLRCSPISGHKSVSWYQQVLGQGPQFIFQYYEKEERGRGNFPDRFSARQFPNYSSELNVNALLLGDSALYLCASSLTKRGTNTGELFFGEGSRLTVL.

The chain uses TRBV5-4 and TRBJ2-5; TRBD2 is a possible D gene (5 bases). The CDR3 contains 14 residues. V was shortened by 2 bases and J by 3 bases, with 11 bases between the two germline ends. In germline, CDR1 is SGHNT, CDR2 YYREEE (reference sequence). The CDR3 reads CASSFAGSEETQYF. The CDR3 nucleotides read TGTGCCAGCAGCTTCGCGGGCAGCGAAGAGACCCAGTACTTC.

This chain links TRBV7-8 with TRBJ2-3, with 10 bases matching TRBD2. Trimming took 4 bases from V and 8 from J; bases not matched to a gene: 12. The CDR3 is 16 residues long. Germline CDR1 SGHVS, CDR2 FQNEAQ. DNA for the CDR3: TGTGCCAGCAGCTCGACGAAAGCGGGGGGGGACCGTACGCAGTATTTT. It translates to CASSSTKAGGDRTQYF.

With regard to this clonotype: Compared with germline, one end of the junction differs, possibly owing to a read error. The rearrangement joins TRBV12-3 or TRBV12-4 to TRBJ1-2, with a possible D match to TRBD1 (6 bases). This CDR3 region has 11 residues. This CDR3 reads CATGSGTRNRF. The DNA of the CDR3 is TGTGCCACAGGATCCGGGACACGGAATCGCTTC.

V gene TRBV20-1 combines with J gene TRBJ1-5; tentatively, D is TRBD1 (5 bases). The V end lost 0 bases, the J end lost 8 bases, and 20 bases lay between the germline ends. The CDR3 totals 16 residues. Germline CDR1 DFQATT, CDR2 SNEGSKA (reference sequence). As DNA, the CDR3 is TGCAGTGCTAGAGACGGGTACGGCAGTGGGGGAAAGCCCCAGCATTTT. It specifies CSARDGYGSGGKPQHF.